These 12 T cell receptor beta chains originate from one sample sequenced in a study of OX40 agonist ivuxolimab in advanced cancers. Only in-frame clones appear in the TCRdb table, and some are missing; sequencing was by immunoSEQ multiplex PCR. Of over 85,000 clones detected, roughly nine tenths appear once; the ten largest clones hold less than 0.35%. The sequenced sample was CD4+ or CD8+ T cells sorted from blood, obtained in a trial of the OX40 agonist ivuxolimab. Every receptor here comes from an adult with an advanced solid tumor such as melanoma, head and neck, liver or kidney cancer.

CDR3: CASSSPIGTANTEAFF. The CDR3 region has the DNA TGCGCCAGCAGCTCGCCGATCGGGACAGCGAACACTGAAGCTTTCTTT. V and J are TRBV5-1 and TRBJ1-1; TRBD1 matches 7 bases. The germline V gene encodes CDR1 SGHRS and CDR2 YFSETQ. V shed 3 bases, J shed 1 base, and the junction held 9 bases outside the gene matches. The CDR3 is made up of 16 amino acids.

This rearrangement joins TRBV5-1 to TRBJ1-1; the match to TRBD1 covers 7 bases. The CDR3 length is 13 residues. CDR1 and CDR2 (germline): SGHRS, YFSETQ. Trimming at V came to 4 bases and at J to 3 bases, leaving 3 bases not matched to a gene. The CDR3 is CASSPGTDTEAFF. CDR3 DNA: TGCGCCAGCAGCCCTGGGACAGACACTGAAGCTTTCTTT.

V usage is TRBV30 and J usage is TRBJ2-4, with D unclear. V lost 5 bases, J lost 6 bases, and 14 bases lay in between. Germline V gives CDR1 GTSNPN, CDR2 SVGIG (reference sequence). There are 13 residues in the CDR3. The CDR3 DNA reads TGTGCCTGGGGCGGCATCCGGAGAAACATTCAGTACTTC. It is translated as CAWGGIRRNIQYF.

The chain recombines TRBV18 with TRBJ1-4; the D gene is possibly TRBD1 (6 bases). The CDR3 is 17 residues long. Germline lookup yields CDR1 KGHSH and CDR2 LQKENI. Trimming cost V 2 bases and J 5 bases, with 18 bases left between them. This chain's CDR3 is CASSPFVGQRSNEKLFF. The CDR3 DNA follows: TGTGCCAGCTCACCATTCGTCGGACAGAGATCCAATGAAAAACTGTTTTTT. The complete variable domain, with remaining parts taken from reference TRBV18 and TRBJ1-4, reads NAGVMQNPRHLVRRRGQEARLRCSPMKGHSHVYWYRQLPEEGLKFMVYLQKENIIDESGMPKERFSAEFPKEGPSILRIQQVVRGDSAAYFCASSPFVGQRSNEKLFFGSGTQLSVL.

The genes are TRBV21-1 and TRBJ2-3; TRBD2, as called in the table, went unchecked against the DNA. TRBV21-1 is termed a pseudogene. This CDR3 is 14 amino acids long. CDR3 coding DNA: TGTGCCAGCAGCGATGGGAGCGGCACAGATACGCAGTATTTT. Translation gives CASSDGSGTDTQYF.

The chain is built from TRBV6-5 and TRBJ1-5; D not resolved. The CDR3 loop spans 13 amino acids. Germline CDR1 is MNHEY and CDR2 is SVGAGI. V lost 0 bases, J lost 4 bases, and 4 bases lay in between. CDR3 in amino acids: CASSYSWNQPQHF. The DNA for the CDR3 is TGTGCCAGCAGTTACTCGTGGAATCAGCCCCAGCATTTT.

DNA for the CDR3: TGTGCCAGCTCATTTTCGGCAGACAACACTGAAGCTTTCTTT. It specifies CASSFSADNTEAFF. The chain joins TRBV18 to TRBJ1-1, with D uncertain. V shed 5 bases and J shed 2 bases, with 12 bases lying between them. The CDR3 has 14 amino acids. Germline values: CDR1 KGHSH, CDR2 LQKENI.

The rearrangement uses TRBV5-3 and TRBJ1-1; 7 positions agree with TRBD1. TRBV5-3 is identified as an open reading frame with a role that is uncertain. V dropped 4 bases and J dropped 1; count of bases not matched to a gene: 7. The CDR3 runs to 15 residues. This CDR3 is CARSPGTAGNTEAFF. CDR3 nucleotide sequence: TGTGCCAGAAGCCCAGGGACAGCCGGGAACACTGAAGCTTTCTTT.

This chain links TRBV19 with TRBJ1-4; D uncertain. In germline, CDR1 is LNHDA, CDR2 SQIVND (reference sequence). V lost 5 bases and J lost 5, with 12 bases in between. CDR3 length equals 14 residues. CDR3 amino acids: CASSGAERNEKLFF. Written as DNA, the CDR3 is TGTGCCAGTAGTGGTGCTGAGCGGAATGAAAAACTGTTTTTT.

The V and J genes are TRBV6-5 and TRBJ2-7; D is uncertain. The germline gives CDR1 MNHEY, CDR2 SVGAGI. The CDR3 extends over 15 amino acids. Between the trimmed V and J ends, which lost 6 bases and 0 bases, there was a span of 15 bases. The CDR3 is CASSRDTASSYEQYF. In nucleotides, the CDR3 is TGTGCCAGCAGCAGAGACACGGCGAGCTCCTACGAGCAGTACTTC.

J is TRBJ1-2 and V is TRBV5-1; no clear D. This CDR3 spans 12 amino acids. Germline CDR1 and CDR2: SGHRS and YFSETQ. Trimming cost V 2 bases and J 4 bases, with 6 bases left between them. This CDR3 is CASSLSAYGYTF. In nucleotides, the CDR3 is TGCGCCAGCAGCTTATCAGCCTATGGCTACACCTTC.

The chain couples TRBV4-3 to TRBJ2-5; D is ambiguous. Germline V CDR1 and CDR2: LGHNA, YSLEER. The length of the CDR3 is 16 residues. V was trimmed by 0 bases and J by 5 bases, leaving 16 bases between them. DNA for the CDR3: TGCGCCAGCAGCCAAGATTGGTCCAGAGGTCGCGAGACCCAGTACTTC. It translates to CASSQDWSRGRETQYF.